These T cell receptor beta chains were read from a single sample in a study of blood T cell repertoires in COVID-19. Some clones are missing from TCRdb's copy, which holds only in-frame ones; the method was immunoSEQ multiplex PCR. The repertoire includes some 150,000 clones, about 88% of them detected once, and more than 6.5% sits in the top ten. Sequenced sample: peripheral blood. The receptors derive from a woman of 80 years or more in a cohort sampled during active or convalescent COVID-19. CDR3s include the opening cysteine and the closing phenylalanine or tryptophan. The order of the fields is clone size, V gene, D gene, J gene, CDR3 DNA, CDR3 protein. D genes are given only for firm matches. Rows may omit the clone size; those that give it use once, few, many or a size class.

clone_size: .; v_call: TRBV4-3; d_call: .; j_call: TRBJ2-3; cdr3_nt: TGCGCCAGCAGCCAAGTGATGAGGGCAGATACGCAGTATTTT; cdr3_aa: CASSQVMRADTQYF
clone_size: .; v_call: TRBV27; d_call: TRBD1; j_call: TRBJ1-2; cdr3_nt: TGTGCCAGCAGTCGCGGACAGGGTGGCTATGGCTACACCTTC; cdr3_aa: CASSRGQGGYGYTF
clone_size: .; v_call: TRBV4-3; d_call: .; j_call: TRBJ2-1; cdr3_nt: TGCGCCAGCAGCCAGCGGCTTGCAGATCGTGAGCAGTTCTTC; cdr3_aa: CASSQRLADREQFF
clone_size: .; v_call: TRBV7-9; d_call: TRBD1; j_call: TRBJ2-1; cdr3_nt: TGTGCCAGCAGCAGAACCGGGACAGAGGATGAGCAGTTCTTC; cdr3_aa: CASSRTGTEDEQFF
clone_size: .; v_call: TRBV28; d_call: .; j_call: TRBJ1-5; cdr3_nt: TGTGCCAGCAGCCCGGGGGGGGCCCAGGGGAAGCCCCAGCATTTT; cdr3_aa: CASSPGGAQGKPQHF
clone_size: .; v_call: TRBV2; d_call: .; j_call: TRBJ2-3; cdr3_nt: TGTGCCAGCAGTGTTATCCCTAAGCGGGCAGATACGCAGTATTTT; cdr3_aa: CASSVIPKRADTQYF
clone_size: .; v_call: TRBV2; d_call: .; j_call: TRBJ1-5; cdr3_nt: TGTGCCAGCAGCAACGACAGGCGCCAGCCCCAGCATTTT; cdr3_aa: CASSNDRRQPQHF
clone_size: .; v_call: TRBV30; d_call: .; j_call: TRBJ1-1; cdr3_nt: TGTGCCTGGAGTGGACAGCCGAACACTGAAGCTTTCTTT; cdr3_aa: CAWSGQPNTEAFF
clone_size: .; v_call: TRBV5-1; d_call: TRBD1; j_call: TRBJ1-2; cdr3_nt: TGCGCCAGCAGCTTGGGAGGACAGGGGGCGGGCTATGGCTACACCTTC; cdr3_aa: CASSLGGQGAGYGYTF
clone_size: once; v_call: TRBV5-7; d_call: .; j_call: TRBJ2-1; cdr3_nt: TGTGCCAGCAGCCCCCTTGGCAGTAATGAGCAGTTCTTC; cdr3_aa: CASSPLGSNEQFF
clone_size: .; v_call: TRBV11-2; d_call: TRBD2; j_call: TRBJ2-5; cdr3_nt: TGTGCCAGCAGCTTAGTTCGGACTAGCGGGGGGGCCGGAGAGACCCAGTACTTC; cdr3_aa: CASSLVRTSGGAGETQYF
clone_size: .; v_call: TRBV9; d_call: .; j_call: TRBJ2-2; cdr3_nt: TGTGCCAGCAGCGCTGGGCTGGGCACCGGGGAGCTGTTTTTT; cdr3_aa: CASSAGLGTGELFF
clone_size: few; v_call: TRBV9; d_call: TRBD2; j_call: TRBJ2-1; cdr3_nt: TGTGCCAGCAGCGAACAACCCACCGGGACTAGCGCATTGTTCTTC; cdr3_aa: CASSEQPTGTSALFF
clone_size: .; v_call: TRBV4-1; d_call: TRBD2; j_call: TRBJ2-5; cdr3_nt: TGCGCCAGCAGCCAAGGTGCCCCTCTGGCCCCGGGGGGTCAAGAGACCCAGTACTTC; cdr3_aa: CASSQGAPLAPGGQETQYF
clone_size: .; v_call: TRBV15; d_call: .; j_call: TRBJ2-5; cdr3_nt: TGTGCCACCAGCAGAGATCGAGGAGCACTTGAGACCCAGTACTTC; cdr3_aa: CATSRDRGALETQYF
clone_size: .; v_call: TRBV15; d_call: .; j_call: TRBJ2-2; cdr3_nt: TGTGCCACCAGCAGATTTAGCCTGACAGAAGGGGAGCTGTTTTTT; cdr3_aa: CATSRFSLTEGELFF
clone_size: .; v_call: TRBV19; d_call: .; j_call: TRBJ1-4; cdr3_nt: TGTGCCATGGGGAAGTCGAGGGGGAGGGTGTTTTTT; cdr3_aa: CAMGKSRGRVFF
clone_size: .; v_call: TRBV27; d_call: .; j_call: TRBJ2-3; cdr3_nt: TGTGCCAGCCGACAGACGGCCAGCACAGATACGCAGTATTTT; cdr3_aa: CASRQTASTDTQYF
clone_size: .; v_call: TRBV4-1; d_call: .; j_call: TRBJ1-5; cdr3_nt: TGCGCCAGCAGCCAAATAGAAGATCAGCCCCAGCATTTT; cdr3_aa: CASSQIEDQPQHF
clone_size: .; v_call: TRBV27; d_call: .; j_call: TRBJ1-1; cdr3_nt: TGTGCCAGCAGTTTATCTTACAGAACGAACACTGAAGCTTTCTTT; cdr3_aa: CASSLSYRTNTEAFF
clone_size: few; v_call: TRBV7-9; d_call: TRBD1; j_call: TRBJ1-5; cdr3_nt: TGTGCCAGCAGCTTTGGGACAGGGGGCAACCAGCCCCAGCATTTT; cdr3_aa: CASSFGTGGNQPQHF
clone_size: .; v_call: TRBV30; d_call: .; j_call: TRBJ1-2; cdr3_nt: TGTGCCTGGAGTGTATCGCGGGGGCGCCGGTTGGGCTACACCTTC; cdr3_aa: CAWSVSRGRRLGYTF
clone_size: .; v_call: TRBV6-2/TRBV6-3; d_call: .; j_call: TRBJ1-1; cdr3_nt: TGTGCCAGCAGTTACTCGGTCTCCGGGGGGGAGACTGAAGCTTTCTTT; cdr3_aa: CASSYSVSGGETEAFF
clone_size: .; v_call: TRBV5-1; d_call: .; j_call: TRBJ1-1; cdr3_nt: TGCGCCAGCAGCTGGACAGAGAACACTGAAGCTTTCTTT; cdr3_aa: CASSWTENTEAFF
clone_size: .; v_call: TRBV24-1; d_call: .; j_call: TRBJ1-1; cdr3_nt: TGTGCCACCAGTGAGGGCGGACAGACTGAAGCTTTCTTT; cdr3_aa: CATSEGGQTEAFF
clone_size: .; v_call: TRBV6-6; d_call: .; j_call: TRBJ1-1; cdr3_nt: TGTGCCAGCAGTTCTGGGGGGTGGTACACTGAAGCTTTCTTT; cdr3_aa: CASSSGGWYTEAFF
clone_size: .; v_call: TRBV7-2; d_call: TRBD1; j_call: TRBJ1-6; cdr3_nt: TGTGCCAGCAGCTTAGATTCGACAGGGGTATACTCCTATAATTCACCCCTCCACTTT; cdr3_aa: CASSLDSTGVYSYNSPLHF